The entry below describes one T cell receptor beta chain. Living in roughly 25 US areas, the participants were between roughly 18 and 89 years of age. Assignments of participants to cohorts depended upon their own reported clinical history. These data belong to a study of blood T cell repertoires in COVID-19. The wider study: The United States, Italy and Spain were the sources of the acute and convalescent COVID-19 samples.

Profiled with immunoSEQ multiplex PCR; TCRdb holds only in-frame clones, not every one. Of about 170,000 clones in the sample, 70% to 90% were seen once. The V gene's germline CDR1 is SGHRS and CDR2 YFSETQ. Trimming took 7 bases from V and 1 from J, leaving 8 bases between them. The CDR3 length is 13 residues. V gene TRBV5-1 combines with J gene TRBJ2-2; D is unclear. Material for sequencing was PBMCs or T cells enriched from blood (not recorded which). This sequence was found in a woman between 45 and 65 years old who had recovered from COVID-19. CDR3 sequence: CASASGNTGELFF. The CDR3 region has the DNA TGCGCCAGCGCATCGGGGAACACCGGGGAGCTGTTTTTT.